This TCR beta chain appears in the sequencing data of a study of shared clonotypes between healthy human individuals. Comment on this clone: Its antigen remains unknown.

Study observations and caveats: The rarefaction results pointed to incomplete sorted-subset sequencing despite large depth.

This table comes from immunoSEQ multiplex PCR, and its TCRdb copy is limited to in-frame clones, with some not included. The sample consists of approximately 720,000 clones, 72% of them appearing once. The material sequenced was memory CD4+ T cells sorted from blood. Sample subset: CD45RA-negative fraction. The clonotype originates from a woman in her twenties or thirties in good health.

The CDR3 protein is CASSGTGANTGELFF. The CDR3, as DNA: TGTGCCAGCAGCGGGACAGGGGCCAACACCGGGGAGCTGTTTTTT. The J gene is TRBJ2-2, the V gene TRBV6-5; 10 bases are shared with TRBD1. Germline V gives CDR1 MNHEY, CDR2 SVGAGI. The CDR3 is 15 amino acids. V shed 6 bases and J 2 bases; nucleotides not matched to a gene: 3.